This TCR beta chain appears in the sequencing data of a study of T cells after posttransplantation cyclophosphamide. Overall study findings and caveats: TRB overlap between skin or GI tissue T cells and blood was limited.

Assay: immunoSEQ multiplex PCR; the TCRdb copy retains only in-frame clones and omits some. The repertoire holds roughly 49,000 clones, with 85% to 90% as singletons. In regard to this clone: Antigen: not known.

The CDR3 contains 15 residues. Germline CDR1 is MNHEY and CDR2 is SMNVEV (reference sequence). Deletions cut 2 bases from V and 5 bases from J, with 15 bases between. The chain joins TRBV27 to TRBJ1-2, with D tentatively TRBD1 (6 bases). The sequenced material came from PBMCs. This TCR was recovered from a man in his thirties or forties with a blood cancer, CMV-positive, and with a related stem cell donor. Here the CDR3 reads CASSLAGGRWYGYTF. CDR3 nucleotide sequence: TGTGCCAGCAGTTTAGCGGGGGGGCGCTGGTATGGCTACACCTTC.